The clone carrying this T cell receptor beta chain has only one observation. Antigen: not known. The entry originates in a study of type 1 and type 2 diabetes patients. In the study overall: CD4+ or CD8+ T cells were positively selected from PBMCs with microbeads. Sequencing for the whole study yielded 18,976,912 paired-end reads. Overall study findings and caveats: Highly-expanded CD4+ clones were few in type 2 diabetes, median one, about 3.9% of reads.

The CDR3 runs to 14 residues. V was pared by 3 bases and J by 4 bases, with 6 bases of the junction left unmatched. Germline CDR1 PRHDT, CDR2 FYEKMQ (reference sequence). Amplification started from genomic DNA. The TCR beta CDR3 region was amplified using 30 forward and 13 reverse primers. One entry per CDR3 protein, called by TCRdb with MiXCR from the multiplex PCR reads. The data show 250,000 or so distinct CDR3 sequences, around 47% seen once. Sequenced sample: peripheral blood mononuclear cells (PBMCs). The clonotype comes from a man aged 18 to 35 with type 2 diabetes. This chain connects TRBV13 to TRBJ2-7; 7 bases are shared with TRBD1. The CDR3 is CASSFRGKGYEQYF. CDR3 nucleotide sequence: TGTGCCAGCAGCTTCAGGGGGAAAGGATACGAGCAGTACTTC.